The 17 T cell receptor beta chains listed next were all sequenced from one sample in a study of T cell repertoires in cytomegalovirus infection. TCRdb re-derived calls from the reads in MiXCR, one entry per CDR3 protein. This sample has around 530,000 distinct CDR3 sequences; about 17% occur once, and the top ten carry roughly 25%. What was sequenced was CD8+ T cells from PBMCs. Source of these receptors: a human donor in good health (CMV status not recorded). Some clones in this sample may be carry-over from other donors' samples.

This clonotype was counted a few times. CDR3 coding DNA: TGTGCCAGCAGTTTACAAGTGTCCGATGGCTACACCTTC. Protein product: CASSLQVSDGYTF. This sequence joins TRBV12-3 or TRBV12-4 and TRBJ1-2; D is ambiguous. Trimming pared 2 bases from V and 6 bases from J, leaving 10 bases between. The CDR3 has 13 residues.

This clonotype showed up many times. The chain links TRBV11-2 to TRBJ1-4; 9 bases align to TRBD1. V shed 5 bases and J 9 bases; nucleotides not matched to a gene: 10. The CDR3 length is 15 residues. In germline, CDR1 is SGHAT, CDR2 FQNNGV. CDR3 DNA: TGTGCCAGCAGCATCCGGGACAGGGAAGGGAAAAAACTGTTTTTT. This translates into CASSIRDREGKKLFF.

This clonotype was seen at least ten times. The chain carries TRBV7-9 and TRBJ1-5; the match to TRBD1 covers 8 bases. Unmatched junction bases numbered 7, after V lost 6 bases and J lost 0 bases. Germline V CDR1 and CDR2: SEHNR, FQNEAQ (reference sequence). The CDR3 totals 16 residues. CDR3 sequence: CASSDDRGYSNQPQHF. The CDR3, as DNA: TGTGCCAGCAGTGATGACAGGGGTTATAGCAATCAGCCCCAGCATTTT.

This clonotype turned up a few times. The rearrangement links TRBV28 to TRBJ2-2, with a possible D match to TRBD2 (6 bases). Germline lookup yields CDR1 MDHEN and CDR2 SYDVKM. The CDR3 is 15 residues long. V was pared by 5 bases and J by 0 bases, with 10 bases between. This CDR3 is CASSPSSANTGELFF. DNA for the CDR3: TGTGCCAGCAGTCCATCTAGCGCGAACACCGGGGAGCTGTTTTTT.

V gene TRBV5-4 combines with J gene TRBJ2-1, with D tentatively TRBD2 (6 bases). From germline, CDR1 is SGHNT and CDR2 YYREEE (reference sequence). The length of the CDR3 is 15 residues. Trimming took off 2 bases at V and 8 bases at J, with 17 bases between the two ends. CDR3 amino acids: CASSFGTLAFDEQFF. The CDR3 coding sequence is TGTGCCAGCAGCTTCGGGACTCTAGCTTTCGATGAGCAGTTCTTC.

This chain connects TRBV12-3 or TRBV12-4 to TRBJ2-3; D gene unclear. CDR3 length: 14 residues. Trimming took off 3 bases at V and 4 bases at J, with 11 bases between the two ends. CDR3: CASSFAVSADTQYF. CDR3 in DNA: TGTGCCAGCAGTTTCGCAGTCAGCGCAGATACGCAGTATTTT.

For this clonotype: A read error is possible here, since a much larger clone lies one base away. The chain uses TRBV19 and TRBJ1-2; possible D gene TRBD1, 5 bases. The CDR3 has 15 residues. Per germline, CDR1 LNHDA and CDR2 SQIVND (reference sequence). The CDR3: CASHYLDSLSYVYTF. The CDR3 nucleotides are TGTGCCAGCCATTACCTCGACAGCTTATCCTATGTCTACACCTTC.

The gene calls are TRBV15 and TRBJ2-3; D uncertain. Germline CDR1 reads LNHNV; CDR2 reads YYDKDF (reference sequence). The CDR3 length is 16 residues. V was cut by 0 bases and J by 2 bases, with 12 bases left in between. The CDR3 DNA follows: TGTGCCACCAGCAGAGATCCCGGACGGCTCACAGATACGCAGTATTTT. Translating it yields CATSRDPGRLTDTQYF.

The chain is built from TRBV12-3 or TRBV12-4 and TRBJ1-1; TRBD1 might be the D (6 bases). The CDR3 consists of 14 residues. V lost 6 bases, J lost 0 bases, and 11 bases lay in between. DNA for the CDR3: TGTGCCAGCAGATCTGGACAGATGAACACTGAAGCTTTCTTT. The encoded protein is CASRSGQMNTEAFF.

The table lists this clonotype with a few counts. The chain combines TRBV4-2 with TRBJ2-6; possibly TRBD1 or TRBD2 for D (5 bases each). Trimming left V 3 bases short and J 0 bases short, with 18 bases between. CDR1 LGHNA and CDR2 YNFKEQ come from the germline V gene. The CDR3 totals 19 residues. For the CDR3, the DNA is TGTGCCAGCAGCCATTACCGGGACGGTGGTTACTCTGGGGCCAACGTCCTGACTTTC. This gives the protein CASSHYRDGGYSGANVLTF.

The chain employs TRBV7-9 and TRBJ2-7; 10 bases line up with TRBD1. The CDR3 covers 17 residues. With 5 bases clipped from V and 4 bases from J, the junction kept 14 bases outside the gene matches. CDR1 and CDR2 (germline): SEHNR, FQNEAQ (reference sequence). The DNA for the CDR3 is TGTGCCAGCAGCGGGCGCGAGGAGGGACAGGGGCTATACGAGCAGTACTTC. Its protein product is CASSGREEGQGLYEQYF.

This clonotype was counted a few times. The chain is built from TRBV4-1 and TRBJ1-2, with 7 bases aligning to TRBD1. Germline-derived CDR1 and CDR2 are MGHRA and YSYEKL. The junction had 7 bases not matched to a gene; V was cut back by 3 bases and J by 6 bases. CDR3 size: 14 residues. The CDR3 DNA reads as TGCGCCAGCAGCCATATGGACAGGCGGGATGGCTACACCTTC. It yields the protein CASSHMDRRDGYTF.

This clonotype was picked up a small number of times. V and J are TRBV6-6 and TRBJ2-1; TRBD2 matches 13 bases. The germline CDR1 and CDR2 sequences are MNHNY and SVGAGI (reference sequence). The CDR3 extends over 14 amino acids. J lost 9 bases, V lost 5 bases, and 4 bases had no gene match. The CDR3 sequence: CASSPGLAGTEQFF. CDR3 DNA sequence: TGTGCCAGCAGTCCGGGACTAGCGGGGACTGAGCAGTTCTTC.

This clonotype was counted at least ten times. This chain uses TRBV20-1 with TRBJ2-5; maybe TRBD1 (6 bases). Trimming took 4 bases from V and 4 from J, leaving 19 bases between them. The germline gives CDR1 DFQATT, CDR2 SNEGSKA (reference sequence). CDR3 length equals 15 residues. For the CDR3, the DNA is TGCAGTGCTAACCCAGGGGAATCGCCACCAGAGACCCAGTACTTC. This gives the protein CSANPGESPPETQYF.

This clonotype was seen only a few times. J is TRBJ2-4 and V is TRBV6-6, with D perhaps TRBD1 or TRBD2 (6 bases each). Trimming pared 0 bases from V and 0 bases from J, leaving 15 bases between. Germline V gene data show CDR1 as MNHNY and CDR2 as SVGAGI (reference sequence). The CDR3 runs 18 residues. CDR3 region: CASSYSTGAELAKNIQYF. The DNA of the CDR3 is TGTGCCAGCAGTTACTCGACGGGGGCGGAACTAGCCAAAAACATTCAGTACTTC.

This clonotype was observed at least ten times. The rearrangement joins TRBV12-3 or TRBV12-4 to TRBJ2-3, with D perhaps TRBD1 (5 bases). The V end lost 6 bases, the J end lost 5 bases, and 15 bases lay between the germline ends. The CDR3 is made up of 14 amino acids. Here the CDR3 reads CASSTAAGQDTQYF. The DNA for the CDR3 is TGTGCCAGCAGCACCGCGGCAGGGCAAGATACGCAGTATTTT.

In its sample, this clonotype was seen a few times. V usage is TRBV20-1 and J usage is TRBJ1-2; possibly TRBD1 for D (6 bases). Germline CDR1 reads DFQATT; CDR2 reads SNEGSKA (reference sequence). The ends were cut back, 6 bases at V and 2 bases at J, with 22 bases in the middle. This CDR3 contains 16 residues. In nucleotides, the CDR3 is TGCAGTGCGGGGGCTTACACTTCATGGGGGAACTATGGCTACACCTTC. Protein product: CSAGAYTSWGNYGYTF.